These 32 T cell receptor beta chains share one sample of origin, sequenced in a study of blood T cell repertoires in COVID-19. Sequencing was performed with immunoSEQ multiplex PCR; in TCRdb, only in-frame clones are kept and a portion is missing. This repertoire shows under 250,000 clones, approximately 83% found once; its top ten account for about 3%. The sequenced sample consisted of peripheral blood. The receptors come from a woman aged 30 to 39 who had recovered from COVID-19.

This chain links TRBV3-1 (or the pseudogene TRBV3-2) with TRBJ1-2; 9 bases align to TRBD1. This CDR3 is 13 amino acids long. Germline V lookup: CDR1 LGHDT, CDR2 YNNKEL (reference sequence). V lost 8 bases, J lost 6 bases, and 7 bases stayed unmatched. The CDR3 bases are TGTGCCAGCTATGAAACAGGGGGCCATGGCTACACCTTC. It encodes CASYETGGHGYTF.

The CDR3: CATSDFGGRADTQYF. CDR3 bases: TGTGCCACCAGTGATTTTGGCGGGAGGGCAGATACGCAGTATTTT. The rearrangement links TRBV24-1 to TRBJ2-3, with 9 bases matching TRBD2. V shed 1 base, J shed 4 bases, and the junction held 2 bases outside the gene matches. The CDR3 extends over 15 amino acids. In germline, CDR1 is KGHDR, CDR2 SFDVKD.

The CDR3 DNA follows: TGTGCCAGCTCACCCCTAGCGGGCTCCTCTGGGGCCAACGTCCTGACTTTC. Its protein is CASSPLAGSSGANVLTF. The chain links TRBV18 to TRBJ2-6, with 8 positions matching TRBD2. CDR3 size: 17 residues. Germline assignment: CDR1 KGHSH and CDR2 LQKENI. V was pared by 3 bases and J by 0 bases, with 4 bases of the junction left unmatched. The full variable domain, in which reference TRBV18 and TRBJ2-6 provide the parts outside the CDR3, is NAGVMQNPRHLVRRRGQEARLRCSPMKGHSHVYWYRQLPEEGLKFMVYLQKENIIDESGMPKERFSAEFPKEGPSILRIQQVVRGDSAAYFCASSPLAGSSGANVLTFGAGSRLTVL.

The V gene is TRBV28, the J gene TRBJ2-5; 11 positions match TRBD2. Germline V gene lookup returns CDR1 MDHEN and CDR2 SYDVKM. After removal of 6 bases from V and 2 bases from J, the junction contained 11 bases not matched to a gene. The CDR3 contains 17 residues. The CDR3: CASRQTPGLADQETQYF. The CDR3 nucleotides read TGTGCCAGCAGGCAAACACCGGGACTAGCGGATCAAGAGACCCAGTACTTC.

This clone was detected only a few times. The chain joins TRBV5-4 to TRBJ2-2, with 9 bases that match TRBD2. CDR3 length: 16 amino acids. Germline CDR1 reads SGHNT; CDR2 reads YYREEE (reference sequence). The V gene end was trimmed by 4 bases and the J gene end by 6 bases; junction bases not matched to a gene: 10. This CDR3 reads CASSTATSGDAGELFF. The CDR3 DNA reads as TGTGCCAGCAGCACCGCGACTAGCGGAGATGCCGGGGAGCTGTTTTTT.

V usage is TRBV5-5 and J usage is TRBJ1-5; D uncertain. V lost 1 base and J lost 1, with 9 bases in between. The CDR3 has 15 amino acids. Germline lookup yields CDR1 SGHKS and CDR2 YYEKEE (reference sequence). The CDR3 loop is CASSLRAGSNQPQHF. The CDR3 coding sequence is TGTGCCAGCAGCTTGAGGGCGGGGAGCAATCAGCCCCAGCATTTT.

The chain links TRBV4-1 to TRBJ2-3; no clear D. The V gene's germline CDR1 is MGHRA and CDR2 YSYEKL. The ends were cut back, 4 bases at V and 6 bases at J, with 8 bases in the middle. This CDR3 is built from 12 residues. The DNA for the CDR3 is TGCGCCAGCAGCCTAGACGGTGATACGCAGTATTTT. Its protein is CASSLDGDTQYF.

J is TRBJ1-5 and V is TRBV5-1, with a tentative D call TRBD1 (5 bases). The germline V and J ends were trimmed by 4 bases and 1 base, with 12 bases remaining between them. The CDR3 loop spans 15 amino acids. CDR1 and CDR2 (germline): SGHRS, YFSETQ. CDR3 sequence: CASSPGGGSNQPQHF. The CDR3 DNA reads as TGCGCCAGCAGCCCGGGTGGGGGGAGCAATCAGCCCCAGCATTTT.

This chain's CDR3 is CASFPSGANVLTF. The DNA of the CDR3 is TGTGCCAGCTTCCCATCTGGGGCCAACGTCCTGACTTTC. The chain links TRBV18 to TRBJ2-6; D remains unclear. The V end was cut by 7 bases, the J end by 1 base, with 5 bases between. Per the germline V gene, CDR1 is KGHSH and CDR2 is LQKENI. The CDR3 is 13 amino acids. Drawing the rest from reference TRBV18 and TRBJ2-6, the complete variable domain is NAGVMQNPRHLVRRRGQEARLRCSPMKGHSHVYWYRQLPEEGLKFMVYLQKENIIDESGMPKERFSAEFPKEGPSILRIQQVVRGDSAAYFCASFPSGANVLTFGAGSRLTVL.

This rearrangement joins TRBV6-5 to TRBJ2-2; 8 bases align to TRBD2. V trimming: 7 bases; J trimming: 0 bases; junction bases outside the gene matches: 4. This CDR3 has 15 residues. From germline, CDR1 is MNHEY and CDR2 SVGAGI. The DNA for the CDR3 is TGTGCCAGCAACCGACTAGCGACGAACACCGGGGAGCTGTTTTTT. It yields the protein CASNRLATNTGELFF.

The chain joins TRBV6-5 to TRBJ1-3; D perhaps matches TRBD1 (6 bases). V was trimmed by 2 bases and J by 6 bases, leaving 8 bases between them. The V gene's germline CDR1 is MNHEY and CDR2 SVGAGI. This CDR3 is 13 amino acids long. CDR3 protein: CASSYRGANTIYF. DNA for the CDR3: TGTGCCAGCAGTTACCGGGGGGCAAACACCATATATTTT.

Of note for this clone: The sample holds other DNA sequences that translate to the same CDR3. The CDR3 loop reads CASSDSGGSTDTQYF. In DNA, the CDR3 is TGTGCCAGCAGTGACTCGGGCGGGAGCACAGATACGCAGTATTTT. V gene TRBV6-4 combines with J gene TRBJ2-3, with D possibly matching TRBD2 (5 bases). V lost 0 bases, J lost 0 bases, and 7 bases lay in between. This CDR3 comprises 15 residues. From germline, CDR1 is MRHNA and CDR2 SNTAGT.

This clone was observed many times. The CDR3 spells CASSQRLPSTDTQYF. In DNA form, the CDR3 reads TGTGCCAGCTCACAACGACTCCCTAGCACAGATACGCAGTATTTT. The chain recombines TRBV18 with TRBJ2-3; D is unclear. The CDR3 has 15 amino acids. The germline CDR1 and CDR2 sequences are KGHSH and LQKENI. Between the trimmed V and J ends, which lost 4 bases and 0 bases, there was a span of 11 bases.

The CDR3 sequence is CASSVRQGEAFF. As DNA, the CDR3 is TGCGCCAGCAGCGTCCGACAGGGTGAAGCTTTCTTT. The chain links TRBV5-1 to TRBJ1-1; 7 bases are shared with TRBD1. CDR1 SGHRS and CDR2 YFSETQ come from the germline V gene. CDR3 length: 12 amino acids. V lost 4 bases, J lost 7 bases, and 4 bases stayed unmatched.

The V call is TRBV5-6, the J call TRBJ2-1, with 10 bases fitting TRBD2. The CDR3 length is 15 residues. Trimming cost V 5 bases and J 7 bases; bases outside gene matches: 9. Germline-derived CDR1 and CDR2 are SGHDT and YYEEEE. The CDR3 DNA follows: TGTGCCAGCAGTTTCGGACTAGCGGATAGTAATGAGCAGTTCTTC. It codes for CASSFGLADSNEQFF.

The genes are TRBV10-2 and TRBJ1-1; weak D call: TRBD1 (5 bases). The CDR3 spans 12 residues. Per the germline V gene, CDR1 is WSHSY and CDR2 is SAAADI. V lost 5 bases to trimming and J lost 1 base, with 5 bases between them. DNA for the CDR3: TGCGCCAGCAGTCAGGGGAACACTGAAGCTTTCTTT. Translation gives CASSQGNTEAFF.

This clone was detected only a few times. This sequence joins TRBV9 and TRBJ2-2; no definite D call. The CDR3 loop spans 16 amino acids. The ends were cut back, 0 bases at V and 0 bases at J, with 9 bases in the middle. Germline V gene lookup returns CDR1 SGDLS and CDR2 YYNGEE. The CDR3 DNA reads TGTGCCAGCAGCGTAGTAAGCTACCCGAACACCGGGGAGCTGTTTTTT. Translation gives CASSVVSYPNTGELFF. Drawing the rest from reference TRBV9 and TRBJ2-2, the complete variable domain is DSGVTQTPKHLITATGQRVTLRCSPRSGDLSVYWYQQSLDQGLQFLIQYYNGEERAKGNILERFSAQQFPDLHSELNLSSLELGDSALYFCASSVVSYPNTGELFFGEGSRLTVL.

J is TRBJ2-3 and V is TRBV18; D remains unclear. The V gene's germline CDR1 is KGHSH and CDR2 LQKENI. The germline V and J ends were trimmed by 3 bases and 2 bases, with 6 bases remaining between them. This CDR3 has 13 amino acids. The CDR3 DNA is TGTGCCAGCTCACCGACACCCACAGATACGCAGTATTTT. Translation: CASSPTPTDTQYF.

V is TRBV2 and J is TRBJ2-1; D is perhaps TRBD2 (6 bases). CDR1 is SNHLY and CDR2 is FYNNEI in the germline V gene. The CDR3 totals 14 residues. Trimming stripped 4 bases from V and 5 bases from J, with 12 bases between. The CDR3 bases are TGTGCCAGCAGTGGCCCGACTAGTCACAATGAGCAGTTCTTC. Encoded protein: CASSGPTSHNEQFF.

V is TRBV24-1 and J is TRBJ2-2; 7 positions match TRBD1. Germline V gene lookup returns CDR1 KGHDR and CDR2 SFDVKD. CDR3 size: 17 residues. J gave up 2 bases and V 0 bases, and 5 bases lay outside the gene matches. The CDR3 loop is CATSDLTGTVNTGELFF. The CDR3 DNA follows: TGTGCCACCAGTGATTTGACCGGGACAGTCAACACCGGGGAGCTGTTTTTT.

The chain joins TRBV6-5 to TRBJ2-7; the match to TRBD2 covers 10 bases. V was clipped by 6 bases and J by 5 bases; unmatched bases: 10. CDR1 MNHEY and CDR2 SVGAGI come from the germline V gene. This CDR3 spans 15 amino acids. DNA of the CDR3: TGTGCCAGCAGCCCCCCACTAGCGGGACCCCACGAGCAGTACTTC. Protein product: CASSPPLAGPHEQYF.

This clone was seen once. The chain recombines TRBV13 with TRBJ2-6; maybe TRBD2 (7 bases). The V gene lost 5 bases and the J gene lost 0 bases, with 26 bases spanning the gap. Germline loops: CDR1 PRHDT, CDR2 FYEKMQ (reference sequence). CDR3 length: 21 amino acids. The CDR3 protein is CASSPPRGRGNPYSGANVLTF. The CDR3, as DNA: TGTGCCAGCAGCCCCCCCCGGGGGAGGGGGAACCCTTACTCTGGGGCCAACGTCCTGACTTTC.

The chain uses TRBV10-2 and TRBJ2-7; 7 positions match TRBD2. The V segment lost 6 bases and the J segment 4 bases; nucleotides outside the gene matches: 9. Per the germline V gene, CDR1 is WSHSY and CDR2 is SAAADI. The CDR3 covers 14 residues. Here the CDR3 reads CASSPSGALYEQYF. The DNA for the CDR3 is TGCGCCAGCAGCCCTAGCGGAGCTCTGTACGAGCAGTACTTC.

This clone was recorded once. J is TRBJ2-3 and V is TRBV29-1; weak D call: TRBD2 (6 bases). Trimming cost V 7 bases and J 7 bases, with 21 bases left between them. Looked up from germline, CDR1 is SQVTM and CDR2 is ANQGSEA. This CDR3 contains 14 residues. The CDR3 region has the DNA TGCAGCGCTACCCACGGGCGGGAAGGAAATACGCAGTATTTT. This sequence encodes CSATHGREGNTQYF.

The genes are TRBV18 and TRBJ2-4; 12 bases align to TRBD2. V was clipped by 0 bases and J by 0 bases; unmatched bases: 9. The CDR3 covers 20 residues. The V gene's germline CDR1 is KGHSH and CDR2 LQKENI. This CDR3 is CASSPPLAGGPTLAKNIQYF. In nucleotides, the CDR3 is TGTGCCAGCTCACCACCTCTAGCGGGAGGGCCGACGTTAGCCAAAAACATTCAGTACTTC.

This chain joins TRBV6-1 and TRBJ2-6; a possible D gene is TRBD1 (5 bases). The CDR3 contains 19 residues. Germline V gene data show CDR1 as MNHNS and CDR2 as SASEGT. The V end lost 0 bases, the J end lost 3 bases, and 18 bases lay between the germline ends. This CDR3 reads CASSEAGRLGDIGANVLTF. The CDR3 nucleotides are TGTGCCAGCAGTGAAGCCGGTCGGTTAGGGGATATTGGGGCCAACGTCCTGACTTTC.

The chain is built from TRBV24-1 and TRBJ2-2; TRBD1 matches 9 bases. Germline trimming cut 9 bases from V and 7 bases from J; bases unmatched to any gene: 11. The CDR3 contains 15 residues. Germline assignment: CDR1 KGHDR and CDR2 SFDVKD. CDR3 DNA sequence: TGTGCCACCGAAGTACCGGGACAGGGAGGCGGGGAGCTGTTTTTT. Amino acid sequence: CATEVPGQGGGELFF.

This sequence joins TRBV5-5 and TRBJ2-7; TRBD2 aligns across 10 bases. Germline-derived CDR1 and CDR2 are SGHKS and YYEKEE (reference sequence). The CDR3 loop spans 15 amino acids. J was trimmed by 5 bases and V by 2 bases; bases with no gene match: 7. The CDR3 protein is CASSFTGLAYDEQYF. The CDR3 nucleotides are TGTGCCAGCAGCTTCACGGGACTAGCGTACGACGAGCAGTACTTC.

The chain carries TRBV7-2 and TRBJ2-1; D remains unclear. Germline lookup yields CDR1 SGHTA and CDR2 FQGNSA. This CDR3 has 11 amino acids. With 2 bases removed from V and 8 bases from J, the gap between germline ends came to 4 bases. The chain's CDR3 is CASSLLYEQFF. For the CDR3, the DNA is TGTGCCAGCAGCTTACTGTATGAGCAGTTCTTC.

The V and J genes are TRBV10-3 and TRBJ2-5, with D possibly being TRBD2 (5 bases). V was cut by 6 bases and J by 4 bases, with 18 bases left in between. From germline, CDR1 is ENHRY and CDR2 SYGVKD. The CDR3 sequence is 15 residues long. The CDR3 DNA follows: TGTGCCATCAGCTCGACTGGAGCGGACGGAGAGACCCAGTACTTC. It yields the protein CAISSTGADGETQYF.

This chain links TRBV2 with TRBJ2-5, with 10 positions matching TRBD2. Germline V gene sequence: CDR1 SNHLY, CDR2 FYNNEI. This CDR3 region has 15 residues. V shed 7 bases and J 1 base; nucleotides not matched to a gene: 6. CDR3 sequence: CASIRTSGFQETQYF. CDR3 nucleotides: TGTGCCAGCATCCGGACTAGCGGCTTCCAAGAGACCCAGTACTTC.

This clone has just a few counts. The V call is TRBV27, the J call TRBJ2-3, with 10 bases aligning to TRBD1. CDR3 size: 15 residues. The ends lost 8 bases at V and 7 bases at J; junction bases unmatched: 12. CDR1 and CDR2 from the germline V gene are MNHEY and SMNVEV (reference sequence). In nucleotides, the CDR3 is TGTGCCAGCCGACCGGGACAGGGGAGTCTCTATACGCAGTATTTT. Translation: CASRPGQGSLYTQYF.